A single sample is the source of the 11 T cell receptor beta chains below, sequenced in a study of T-cell memory formation after mild COVID-19. In TCRdb, the 5' RACE reads were re-called with MiXCR into one record per CDR3 protein. The data contain about 360,000 distinct CDR3 sequences, under 15% of them singletons. Sequenced: PBMCs or a T cell subset sorted from them (not recorded which). All receptors come from a young man who had mild COVID-19 (a few samples of this study predate the infection). Cell type and time point are not known.

CDR3: CASSHGGTGGTGELFF. CDR3 nucleotide sequence: TGTGCCAGCAGTCACGGAGGGACAGGGGGGACCGGGGAGCTGTTTTTT. The chain combines TRBV7-7 with TRBJ2-2; TRBD1 matches at 11 bases. This CDR3 region has 16 residues. V lost 6 bases, J lost 5 bases, and 8 bases stayed unmatched. Germline V lookup: CDR1 SSHAT, CDR2 FNYEAQ (reference sequence).

This clonotype has a handful of counts. At one of its ends the junction is not consistent with the germline gene, which may arise from a read error. The V and J genes are TRBV9 and TRBJ2-1; maybe TRBD2 (6 bases). Looked up from germline, CDR1 is SGDLS and CDR2 is YYNGEE. The CDR3 spans 13 residues. The CDR3 is CASTRDSNNEQFF. CDR3 coding DNA: TGTGCCAGCACGCGGGACTCCAACAATGAGCAGTTCTTC.

This clonotype was detected a few times. V is TRBV5-1 and J is TRBJ2-5; D uncertain. The V end was cut by 4 bases, the J end by 1 base, with 11 bases between. Germline V CDR1 and CDR2: SGHRS, YFSETQ. The CDR3 is 14 residues long. CDR3 amino acids: CASSPGATQETQYF. The CDR3 DNA reads as TGCGCCAGCAGCCCGGGCGCTACCCAAGAGACCCAGTACTTC.

The V gene is TRBV12-3 or TRBV12-4, the J gene TRBJ2-3; TRBD1 is a possible D gene (6 bases). V lost 8 bases and J 12 bases, leaving 12 bases between the germline ends. CDR3 length: 10 residues. CDR3 in DNA: TGTGCCAGCGGGGGCGGGTTTCAGTATTTT. Translated: CASGGGFQYF.

The J gene is TRBJ2-2, the V gene TRBV10-3; 8 bases fit TRBD1. This CDR3 is built from 14 residues. After removal of 5 bases from V and 5 bases from J, the junction contained 4 bases not matched to a gene. Germline CDR1 and CDR2: ENHRY and SYGVKD. The CDR3 protein is CAISPGQETGELFF. The CDR3 region has the DNA TGTGCCATCAGTCCGGGACAGGAAACCGGGGAGCTGTTTTTT.

The rearrangement links TRBV6-2 or TRBV6-3 to TRBJ2-7, with TRBD2 as a possible D gene (6 bases). Between the trimmed V and J ends, which lost 6 bases and 0 bases, there was a span of 9 bases. The CDR3 runs to 13 residues. Germline V gene lookup returns CDR1 MNHEY and CDR2 SVGEGT. This chain's CDR3 is CASRGDSSYEQYF. CDR3 DNA sequence: TGTGCCAGCAGGGGGGACTCCTCCTACGAGCAGTACTTC.

This clonotype was seen only a few times. The CDR3 is CASSEVGRRNQPQHF. In DNA, the CDR3 is TGTGCCAGCAGTGAAGTGGGCAGGAGGAATCAGCCCCAGCATTTT. V usage is TRBV6-1 and J usage is TRBJ1-5; D uncertain. The CDR3 is made up of 15 amino acids. Trimming took off 1 base at V and 4 bases at J, with 11 bases between the two ends. The germline gives CDR1 MNHNS, CDR2 SASEGT.

This clonotype was seen a few times. The chain combines TRBV14 with TRBJ2-5; D gene uncertain. V lost 3 bases, J lost 5 bases, and 7 bases lay in between. Per the germline V gene, CDR1 is SGHDN and CDR2 is FVKESK. This CDR3 has 12 amino acids. For the CDR3, the DNA is TGTGCCAGCAGCCACACGCCCGAGACCCAGTACTTC. Encoded protein: CASSHTPETQYF.

This clonotype was observed many times. The chain uses TRBV7-9 and TRBJ2-6, with TRBD1 as a possible D gene (5 bases). The CDR3 has 15 residues. The germline V and J ends were trimmed by 0 bases and 8 bases, with 11 bases remaining between them. Germline loops: CDR1 SEHNR, CDR2 FQNEAQ (reference sequence). CDR3 residues: CASSLAPVGPNVLTF. In DNA form, the CDR3 reads TGTGCCAGCAGCTTAGCTCCCGTGGGGCCCAACGTCCTGACTTTC.

This clonotype came up a few times. The V gene is TRBV28, the J gene TRBJ2-7; TRBD1 aligns across 7 bases. Germline CDR1 MDHEN, CDR2 SYDVKM. This CDR3 comprises 13 residues. Germline trimming cut 7 bases from V and 1 base from J; bases unmatched to any gene: 4. CDR3 nucleotides: TGTGCCAGCAAGGGGACAGAATCCTACGAGCAGTACGTC. Protein product: CASKGTESYEQYV.

The V and J genes are TRBV2 and TRBJ1-5, with no clear D. The germline V gene encodes CDR1 SNHLY and CDR2 FYNNEI. Trimming removed 1 base at V and 2 bases at J, with 9 bases between. The CDR3 is 15 residues long. The CDR3 nucleotides read TGTGCCAGCAGTGAAGAAGGGAATGGCAATCAGCCCCAGCATTTT. This sequence encodes CASSEEGNGNQPQHF.